The sequence of this T cell receptor beta chain was determined in a study of early T cells in non-severe SARS-CoV-2 infection. Germline V CDR1 and CDR2: KGHSH, LQKENI. This CDR3 has 15 residues. Trimming removed 3 bases at V and 4 bases at J, with 13 bases between. Separate cDNA molecules each had unique molecular identifiers attached to them. TCRdb re-derived calls from the 5' RACE reads in MiXCR, one entry per CDR3 protein. The sample lists approximately 80,000 distinct CDR3 sequences; roughly 12% were seen once. Only a few counts were recorded for this clonotype. Specimen: whole blood. This rearrangement joins TRBV18 to TRBJ2-1; maybe TRBD2 (6 bases). This clonotype originated in an adult who was a healthcare worker with PCR-confirmed SARS-CoV-2 infection or an uninfected control (not recorded which). CDR3 nucleotide sequence: TGTGCCAGCTCACCGGAGGGCTGGCGTTACAATGAGCAGTTCTTC. As protein: CASSPEGWRYNEQFF.